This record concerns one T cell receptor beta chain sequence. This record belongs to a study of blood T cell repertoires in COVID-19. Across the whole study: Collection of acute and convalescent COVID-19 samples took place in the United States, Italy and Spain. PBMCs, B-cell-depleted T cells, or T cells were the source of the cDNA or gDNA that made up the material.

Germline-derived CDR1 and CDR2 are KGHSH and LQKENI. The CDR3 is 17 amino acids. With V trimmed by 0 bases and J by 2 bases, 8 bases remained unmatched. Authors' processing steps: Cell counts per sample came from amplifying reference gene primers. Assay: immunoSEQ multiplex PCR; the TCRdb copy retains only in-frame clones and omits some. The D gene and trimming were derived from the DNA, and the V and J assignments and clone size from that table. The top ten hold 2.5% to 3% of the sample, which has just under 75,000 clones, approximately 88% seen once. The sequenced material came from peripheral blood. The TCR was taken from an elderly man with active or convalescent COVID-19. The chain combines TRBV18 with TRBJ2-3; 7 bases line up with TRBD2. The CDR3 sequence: CASSPPAASGPTDTQYF. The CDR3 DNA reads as TGTGCCAGCTCACCACCTGCGGCTAGCGGACCCACAGATACGCAGTATTTT.